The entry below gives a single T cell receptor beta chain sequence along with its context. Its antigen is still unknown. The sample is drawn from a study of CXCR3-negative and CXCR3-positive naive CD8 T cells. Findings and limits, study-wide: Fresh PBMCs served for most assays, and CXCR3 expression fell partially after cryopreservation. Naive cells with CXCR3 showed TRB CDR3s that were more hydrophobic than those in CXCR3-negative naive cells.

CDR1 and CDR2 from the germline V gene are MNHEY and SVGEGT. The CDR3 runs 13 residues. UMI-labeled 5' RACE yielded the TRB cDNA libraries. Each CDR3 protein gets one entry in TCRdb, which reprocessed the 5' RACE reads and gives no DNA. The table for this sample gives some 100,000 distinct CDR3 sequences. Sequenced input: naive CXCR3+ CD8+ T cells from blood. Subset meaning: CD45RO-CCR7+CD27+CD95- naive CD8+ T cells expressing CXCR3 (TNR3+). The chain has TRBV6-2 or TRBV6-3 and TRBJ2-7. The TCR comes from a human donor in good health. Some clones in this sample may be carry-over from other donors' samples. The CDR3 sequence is CASSYGETYEQYF.